The T cell receptor (beta chain) described here comes from a study of blood T cell repertoires in COVID-19. Study-level background: The cDNA or gDNA used as material had been derived from T cells, B-cell-depleted T cells, or PBMCs.

Across about two dozen US areas, participants ranged in age from 18 to 89 years. In Cohort 3, a recovered donor had either two negative PCRs, clearance, or symptom resolution. The table came from immunoSEQ multiplex PCR; TCRdb's copy has only in-frame clones and leaves some out. Of about 460,000 clones listed, approximately 86% are singletons. The origin of this receptor is a woman aged 55-69 years who had recovered from COVID-19. Sequencing input: PBMCs or T cells enriched from blood (not recorded which).

CDR3 sequence: CAWSATYTEAFF. The CDR3 nucleotides are TGTGCCTGGAGTGCCACTTACACTGAAGCTTTCTTT. The chain joins TRBV30 to TRBJ1-1; no clear D. This CDR3 is 12 amino acids long. Germline-derived CDR1 and CDR2 are GTSNPN and SVGIG (reference sequence). Trimming cost V 1 base and J 3 bases, with 6 bases left between them.